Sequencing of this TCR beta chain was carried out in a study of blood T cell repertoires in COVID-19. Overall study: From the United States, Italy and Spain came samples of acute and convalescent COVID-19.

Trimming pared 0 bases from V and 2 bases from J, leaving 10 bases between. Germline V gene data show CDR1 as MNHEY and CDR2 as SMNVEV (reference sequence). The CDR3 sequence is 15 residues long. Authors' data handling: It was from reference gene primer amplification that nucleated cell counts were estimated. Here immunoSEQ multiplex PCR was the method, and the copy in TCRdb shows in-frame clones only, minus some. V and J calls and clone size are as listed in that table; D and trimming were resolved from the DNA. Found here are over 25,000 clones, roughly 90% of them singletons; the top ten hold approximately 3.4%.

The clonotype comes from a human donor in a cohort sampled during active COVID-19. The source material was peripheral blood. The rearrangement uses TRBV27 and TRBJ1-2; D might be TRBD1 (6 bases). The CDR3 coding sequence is TGTGCCAGCAGTTTATCCTGGACAGCCAACTATGGCTACACCTTC. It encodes CASSLSWTANYGYTF.